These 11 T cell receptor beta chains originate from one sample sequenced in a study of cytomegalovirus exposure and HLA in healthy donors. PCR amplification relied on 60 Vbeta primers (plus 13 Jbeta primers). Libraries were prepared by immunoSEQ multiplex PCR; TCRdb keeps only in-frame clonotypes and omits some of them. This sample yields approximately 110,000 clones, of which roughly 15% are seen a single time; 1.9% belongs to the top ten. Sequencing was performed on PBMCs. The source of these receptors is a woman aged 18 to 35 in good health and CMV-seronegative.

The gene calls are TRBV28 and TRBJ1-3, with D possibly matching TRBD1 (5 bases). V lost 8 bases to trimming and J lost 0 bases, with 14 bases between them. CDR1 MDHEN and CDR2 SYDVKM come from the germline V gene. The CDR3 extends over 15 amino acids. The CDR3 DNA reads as TGTGCCAGCGGACTGGGGGGATCCTCTGGAAACACCATATATTTT. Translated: CASGLGGSSGNTIYF.

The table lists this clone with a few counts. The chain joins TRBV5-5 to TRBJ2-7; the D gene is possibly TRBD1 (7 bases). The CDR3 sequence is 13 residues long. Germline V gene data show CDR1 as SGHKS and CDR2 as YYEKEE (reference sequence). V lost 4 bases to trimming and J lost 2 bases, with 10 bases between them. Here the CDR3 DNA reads TGTGCCAGCAGCGGAGGGACAGCCTACGAGCAGTACTTC. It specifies CASSGGTAYEQYF.

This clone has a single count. For the CDR3, the DNA is TGCGCCAGCAGTCGAATTTCCGGGATCACTACCTACGAGCAGTACTTC. Translating gives CASSRISGITTYEQYF. This chain connects TRBV5-1 to TRBJ2-7, with D maybe TRBD2 (5 bases). The germline gives CDR1 SGHRS, CDR2 YFSETQ. The length of the CDR3 is 16 residues. V lost 5 bases to trimming and J lost 2 bases, with 20 bases between them.

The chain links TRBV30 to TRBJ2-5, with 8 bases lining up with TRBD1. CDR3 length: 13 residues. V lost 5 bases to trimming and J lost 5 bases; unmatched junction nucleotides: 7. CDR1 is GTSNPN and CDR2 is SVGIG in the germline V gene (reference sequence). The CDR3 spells CAWSSGGGETQYF. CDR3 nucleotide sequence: TGTGCCTGGTCTTCAGGGGGCGGGGAGACCCAGTACTTC.

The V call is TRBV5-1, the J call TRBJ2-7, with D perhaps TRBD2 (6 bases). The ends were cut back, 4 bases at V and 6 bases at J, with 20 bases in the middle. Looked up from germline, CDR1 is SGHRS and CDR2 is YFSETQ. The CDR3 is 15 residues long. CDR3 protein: CASSPVGTGVAEQYF. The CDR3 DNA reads TGCGCCAGCAGCCCAGTCGGGACGGGGGTAGCCGAGCAGTACTTC.

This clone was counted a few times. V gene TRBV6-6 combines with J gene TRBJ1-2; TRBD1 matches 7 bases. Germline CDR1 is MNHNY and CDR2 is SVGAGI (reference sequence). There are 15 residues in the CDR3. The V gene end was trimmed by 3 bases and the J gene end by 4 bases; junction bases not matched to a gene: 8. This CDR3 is CASSYPGGGPYGYTF. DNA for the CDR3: TGTGCCAGCAGTTATCCCGGAGGGGGCCCCTATGGCTACACCTTC.

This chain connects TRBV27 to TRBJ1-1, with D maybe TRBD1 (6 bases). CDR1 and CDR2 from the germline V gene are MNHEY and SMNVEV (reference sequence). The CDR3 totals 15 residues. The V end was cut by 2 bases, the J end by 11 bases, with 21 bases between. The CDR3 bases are TGTGCCAGCAGTTTAAGGGGGATCACATCCCTTGGGGCTTTCTTT. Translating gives CASSLRGITSLGAFF.

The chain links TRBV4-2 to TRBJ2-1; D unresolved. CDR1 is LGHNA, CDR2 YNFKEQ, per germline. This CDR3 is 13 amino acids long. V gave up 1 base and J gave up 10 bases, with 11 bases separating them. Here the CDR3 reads CASSQGRLREQFF. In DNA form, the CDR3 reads TGTGCCAGCAGCCAAGGCCGTCTCCGGGAGCAGTTCTTC.

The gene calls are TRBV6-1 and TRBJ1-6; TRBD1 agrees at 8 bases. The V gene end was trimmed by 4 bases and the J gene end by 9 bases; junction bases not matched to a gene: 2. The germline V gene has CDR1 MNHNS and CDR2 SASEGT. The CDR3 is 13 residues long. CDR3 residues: CASSGQGFSPLHF. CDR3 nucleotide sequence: TGTGCCAGCAGTGGACAGGGGTTTTCACCCCTCCACTTT.

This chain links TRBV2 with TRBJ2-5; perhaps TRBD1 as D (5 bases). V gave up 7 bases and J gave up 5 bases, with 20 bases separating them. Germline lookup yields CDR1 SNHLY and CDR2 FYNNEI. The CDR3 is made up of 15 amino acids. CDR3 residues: CASKYFLAPGETQYF. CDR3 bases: TGTGCCAGCAAGTACTTCTTAGCCCCAGGGGAGACCCAGTACTTC.

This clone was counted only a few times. For the CDR3, the DNA is TGTGCCAGCAGCTCACCCCCTTCCGGCTCTGGGGCCAACGTCCTGACTTTC. It is translated as CASSSPPSGSGANVLTF. The chain joins TRBV5-4 to TRBJ2-6; D uncertain. Trimming pared 3 bases from V and 0 bases from J, leaving 13 bases between. The CDR3 totals 17 residues. Germline V CDR1 and CDR2: SGHNT, YYREEE (reference sequence).